These 18 T cell receptor beta chains share one sample of origin, sequenced in a study of Graves' ophthalmopathy and Graves' hyperthyroidism. Amplification of TCR beta CDR3 regions used RNA transcripts. Scientists carried out first-round RT-PCR using HTBI primers and then a second-round multiplex PCR. TCRdb re-called the multiplex PCR reads through MiXCR, storing one row per CDR3 protein. Of 300,000 to 350,000 distinct CDR3 sequences in the sample, around a sixth are singletons; the top ten hold about 12%. The source material was peripheral blood. These TCRs come from an adult man with Graves' ophthalmopathy.

On this clonotype itself: One junction end disagrees with the germline gene, perhaps due to a read error. The V call is TRBV9, the J call TRBJ1-2; TRBD1 might be the D (6 bases). The V gene's germline CDR1 is SGDLS and CDR2 YYNGEE. The CDR3 is made up of 16 amino acids. This chain's CDR3 is CDSTDPINRVYYGYTF. The CDR3 region has the DNA TGTGACAGCACCGATCCCATTAACAGGGTTTATTATGGCTACACCTTC. Supplemented by reference TRBV9 and TRBJ1-2, the full variable domain reads DSGVTQTPKHLITATGQRVTLRCSPRSGDLSVYWYQQSLDQGLQFLIQYYNGEERAKGNILERFSAQQFPDLHSELNLSSLELGDSALYFCDSTDPINRVYYGYTFGSGTRLTVV.

Ten or more counts support this clonotype. Mismatch with germline at one junction end may stem from a read error. This chain links TRBV28 with TRBJ2-5; weak D call: TRBD1 (6 bases). This CDR3 spans 13 amino acids. Germline loops: CDR1 MDHEN, CDR2 SYDVKM. This chain's CDR3 is CASHGQFQGTQYF. DNA for the CDR3: TGTGCCAGCCATGGACAGTTCCAAGGGACCCAGTACTTC.

The chain has TRBV19 and TRBJ2-5; TRBD1 agrees at 11 bases. V was pared by 5 bases and J by 4 bases, with 6 bases of the junction left unmatched. CDR3 length equals 15 residues. The germline V gene encodes CDR1 LNHDA and CDR2 SQIVND (reference sequence). The CDR3 DNA is TGTGCCAGTAGTGCCGGACAGGGGGCCGGAGAGACCCAGTACTTC. It codes for CASSAGQGAGETQYF.

This clonotype has a count of ten or more. The chain has TRBV6-6 and TRBJ2-1; 15 positions agree with TRBD2. The CDR3 spans 17 residues. CDR1 MNHNY and CDR2 SVGAGI come from the germline V gene (reference sequence). V was pared by 5 bases and J by 15 bases, with 17 bases of the junction left unmatched. The CDR3 protein is CASSLTIRTSGRAGGFF. The CDR3 DNA sequence: TGTGCCAGCAGTCTAACCATCCGGACTAGCGGGAGGGCCGGTGGGTTCTTC.

V usage is TRBV4-3 and J usage is TRBJ1-4, with a weak D call TRBD1 (5 bases). Trimming pared 1 base from V and 10 bases from J, leaving 16 bases between. Germline loops: CDR1 LGHNA, CDR2 YSLEER. This CDR3 spans 15 amino acids. The CDR3 coding sequence is TGCGCCAGCAGCCAAGTTAAGGGGACGAAAGGAAAACTGTTTTTT. Protein sequence: CASSQVKGTKGKLFF.

In this sample, this clonotype turned up many times. The V and J genes are TRBV19 and TRBJ1-5, with D perhaps matching TRBD1 (6 bases). CDR1 and CDR2 (germline): LNHDA, SQIVND (reference sequence). The CDR3 has 14 residues. Trimming took 8 bases from V and 3 from J, leaving 14 bases between them. The CDR3 nucleotides are TGTGCCAGTCGGATTCAGGGGACCAATCAGCCCCAGCATTTT. Translation gives CASRIQGTNQPQHF.

This clonotype came up many times. A read error may explain this, as a much larger clone is one base away. This sequence joins TRBV6-2 or TRBV6-3 and TRBJ2-7, with TRBD1 as a possible D gene (6 bases). The CDR3 has 15 residues. The germline V gene has CDR1 MNHEY and CDR2 SVGEGT. The CDR3 DNA is TGTGCCGGCAGTTACTGGACAGCGCCGGGAAACGAGCAGTACTTC. It encodes CAGSYWTAPGNEQYF.

This clonotype appeared many times. The chain joins TRBV7-2 to TRBJ2-7; D is uncertain. The CDR3 runs to 12 residues. Germline V gene lookup returns CDR1 SGHTA and CDR2 FQGNSA. V lost 6 bases to trimming and J lost 4 bases, with 10 bases between them. CDR3 sequence (DNA): TGTGCCAGCAGTGTAGCCAGTTACGAGCAGTACTTC. This codes for CASSVASYEQYF.

This clonotype was seen repeatedly, ten times or more. The chain links TRBV15 to TRBJ2-7; 8 nucleotides agree with TRBD2. This CDR3 region has 13 residues. Germline CDR1 reads LNHNV; CDR2 reads YYDKDF (reference sequence). Trimming at V came to 1 base and at J to 12 bases, leaving 8 bases not matched to a gene. CDR3 in DNA: TGTGCCACCAGCAGAGGAACTAACGGGGGGGTGTACTTC. Translating it yields CATSRGTNGGVYF.

The rearrangement uses TRBV11-2 and TRBJ2-7, with D perhaps given as TRBD1 or TRBD2 (5 bases each). The CDR3 loop spans 14 amino acids. Trimming took 5 bases from V and 2 from J, leaving 13 bases between them. Germline V CDR1 and CDR2: SGHAT, FQNNGV. CDR3 protein: CASSRDLTPYEQYF. The CDR3, as DNA: TGTGCCAGCAGCCGGGACCTCACCCCCTACGAGCAGTACTTC.

This clonotype was seen at least ten times. J is TRBJ2-5 and V is TRBV6-1; 9 positions match TRBD1. From germline, CDR1 is MNHNS and CDR2 SASEGT. The CDR3 is made up of 14 amino acids. After removal of 6 bases from V and 1 base from J, the junction contained 3 bases not matched to a gene. The CDR3 nucleotides are TGTGCCAGCAGGGACAGGGGCGGCCAAGAGACCCAGTACTTC. Translated: CASRDRGGQETQYF.

In this sample, this clonotype turned up many times. This chain joins TRBV19 and TRBJ1-5; D might be TRBD1 (5 bases). The V end was cut by 3 bases, the J end by 0 bases, with 9 bases between. Germline V CDR1 and CDR2: LNHDA, SQIVND (reference sequence). There are 15 residues in the CDR3. The CDR3 DNA reads TGTGCCAGTAGTATTTCACAGGATAGCAATCAGCCCCAGCATTTT. Translated, it gives CASSISQDSNQPQHF.

This clonotype was seen ten or more times. This rearrangement joins TRBV7-2 to TRBJ2-5; D perhaps matches TRBD2 (6 bases). The V gene lost 5 bases and the J gene lost 3 bases, with 13 bases spanning the gap. The CDR3 runs 14 residues. Germline values: CDR1 SGHTA, CDR2 FQGNSA. In DNA, the CDR3 is TGTGCCAGCAGCCGTGGCGGAGGGGAAGAGACCCAGTACTTC. As protein: CASSRGGGEETQYF.

In this sample, this clonotype turned up many times. The CDR3 loop is CASSYTGSYNSPLHF. The DNA of the CDR3 is TGTGCCAGCAGTTACACAGGGAGCTATAATTCACCCCTCCACTTT. The chain has TRBV27 and TRBJ1-6, with TRBD1 as a possible D gene (6 bases). V lost 4 bases and J 3 bases, leaving 10 bases between the germline ends. The V gene's germline CDR1 is MNHEY and CDR2 SMNVEV (reference sequence). The CDR3 extends over 15 amino acids.

This clonotype was seen repeatedly, ten times or more. The V call is TRBV6-1, the J call TRBJ1-1, with no clear D. Trimming cost V 4 bases and J 1 base, with 7 bases left between them. CDR3 size: 13 residues. Germline lookup yields CDR1 MNHNS and CDR2 SASEGT. Here the CDR3 DNA reads TGTGCCAGCAGTGTGGAAAGGAACACTGAAGCTTTCTTT. Translated: CASSVERNTEAFF.

V and J are TRBV30 and TRBJ2-7; tentatively, D is TRBD1 (5 bases). With 2 bases removed from V and 2 bases from J, the gap between germline ends came to 13 bases. The CDR3 length is 14 residues. Germline lookup yields CDR1 GTSNPN and CDR2 SVGIG (reference sequence). The CDR3, as DNA: TGTGCCTGGAGTAGCTCACCGGACACCTACGAGCAGTACTTC. Its translation: CAWSSSPDTYEQYF.

This clonotype was observed many times. The chain carries TRBV28 and TRBJ2-7, with 8 bases fitting TRBD1. This CDR3 contains 14 residues. CDR1 and CDR2 from the germline V gene are MDHEN and SYDVKM. The ends lost 6 bases at V and 5 bases at J; junction bases unmatched: 9. This CDR3 reads CASSRQGWQNEQYF. CDR3 nucleotide sequence: TGTGCCAGCAGCCGACAGGGGTGGCAAAACGAGCAGTACTTC.

The J gene is TRBJ2-7, the V gene TRBV12-3 or TRBV12-4, with D possibly being TRBD2 (6 bases). Trimming removed 5 bases at V and 6 bases at J, with 23 bases between. The CDR3 spans 16 residues. CDR3 protein: CASSPLGNRGIGEQYF. CDR3 coding DNA: TGTGCCAGCAGTCCCCTAGGGAACCGCGGGATCGGCGAGCAGTACTTC.